Each of the 8 T cell receptor beta chains below was sequenced from the same sample in a study of OX40 agonist ivuxolimab in advanced cancers. The library came from the immunoSEQ multiplex PCR assay. TCRdb carries this immuneACCESS record with in-frame sequences only. Its versions omit some clonotypes, under half of them owing to an unresolved V gene in the studies checked, with the rest unexplained. The sample table shows some 50,000 clones, and 85% to 90% are seen once. Together, the top ten hold 4.8% of the sample. The source was CD4+ or CD8+ T cells sorted from blood, collected in a trial of the OX40 agonist ivuxolimab. These receptors were collected from an adult with an advanced solid tumor such as melanoma, head and neck, liver or kidney cancer.

This clone is medium-sized in the sample. V is TRBV2 and J is TRBJ1-2; D gene uncertain. CDR3 length: 14 residues. V was clipped by 3 bases and J by 5 bases, with 13 bases between them. Germline V gene lookup returns CDR1 SNHLY and CDR2 FYNNEI. The CDR3 is CASSDQAGLYGYTF. CDR3 DNA sequence: TGTGCCAGCAGTGACCAAGCAGGCCTTTATGGCTACACCTTC.

The chain uses TRBV7-8 and TRBJ1-5, with 7 bases lining up with TRBD1. V was pared by 1 base and J by 0 bases, with 6 bases of the junction left unmatched. Germline CDR1 and CDR2: SGHVS and FQNEAQ. This CDR3 has 17 residues. The CDR3 DNA is TGTGCCAGCAGCTTAGGACAGGGCTTGGATAGCAATCAGCCCCAGCATTTT. Amino acid sequence: CASSLGQGLDSNQPQHF.

This clone was seen only a few times. The V gene is TRBV7-3, the J gene TRBJ2-7, with TRBD1 as a possible D gene (5 bases). Trimming took 7 bases from V and 3 from J, leaving 19 bases between them. The CDR3 sequence is 15 residues long. Per germline, CDR1 SGHTA and CDR2 FQGTGA. CDR3 sequence reads: CASTWGSRSHYEQYF. In nucleotides, the CDR3 is TGTGCCAGCACTTGGGGCTCTCGGAGTCACTACGAGCAGTACTTC.

This clone was observed once. This chain links TRBV9 with TRBJ2-2; D remains ambiguous. The CDR3 loop spans 14 amino acids. Germline values: CDR1 SGDLS, CDR2 YYNGEE. V was trimmed by 4 bases and J by 6 bases, leaving 13 bases between them. CDR3 sequence (DNA): TGTGCCAGCAGCTCGGCGCGTTTCGCCGGGGAGCTGTTTTTT. This codes for CASSSARFAGELFF. The variable domain in full, completed from reference TRBV9 and TRBJ2-2, reads DSGVTQTPKHLITATGQRVTLRCSPRSGDLSVYWYQQSLDQGLQFLIQYYNGEERAKGNILERFSAQQFPDLHSELNLSSLELGDSALYFCASSSARFAGELFFGEGSRLTVL.

The chain uses TRBV30 and TRBJ2-7; D possibly corresponds to TRBD1 (6 bases). V was cut by 3 bases and J by 2 bases, with 11 bases left in between. Germline CDR1 and CDR2: GTSNPN and SVGIG (reference sequence). CDR3 length: 13 amino acids. CDR3 coding DNA: TGTGCCTGGAGAGCAGGGGATCCCTACGAGCAGTACTTC. Translation: CAWRAGDPYEQYF.

This clone appeared once. This chain connects TRBV5-1 to TRBJ2-1; D gene uncertain. The CDR3 extends over 14 amino acids. V was pared by 0 bases and J by 0 bases, with 4 bases between. In germline, CDR1 is SGHRS, CDR2 YFSETQ. The CDR3 sequence: CASSLGPSYNEQFF. For the CDR3, the DNA is TGCGCCAGCAGCTTGGGGCCCTCCTACAATGAGCAGTTCTTC.

Only one count was recorded for this clone. Other nucleotide sequences from this sample produce the same CDR3. This chain links TRBV5-1 with TRBJ1-1; a weak D match, TRBD1 (5 bases). CDR1 SGHRS and CDR2 YFSETQ come from the germline V gene. The CDR3 runs 14 residues. Trimming left V 4 bases short and J 5 bases short, with 15 bases between. The CDR3 protein is CASSLTGGGTEAFF. Written as DNA, the CDR3 is TGCGCCAGCAGCCTGACGGGGGGTGGAACTGAAGCTTTCTTT.

The CDR3, as DNA: TGTGCCAGCAGCTTAACCCTCCTTGGGACACTGAGCTCCTACAATGAGCAGTTCTTC. It codes for CASSLTLLGTLSSYNEQFF. J is TRBJ2-1 and V is TRBV11-3; a possible D gene is TRBD1 (6 bases). The V end lost 2 bases, the J end lost 0 bases, and 20 bases lay between the germline ends. The CDR3 is 19 amino acids. In germline, CDR1 is SGHNT, CDR2 YENEEA.